This entry lists 3 T cell receptor beta chains sequenced from one sample in a study of T cells in Graves' hyperthyroidism and ophthalmopathy. Amplified TCR beta CDR3 regions derived from RNA transcripts. With the HTBI primer set, the TCR CDR3 went through a first round of RT-PCR. TCRdb recomputed calls from the multiplex PCR reads with MiXCR, one row per CDR3 protein. The sample has about 700,000 distinct CDR3 sequences, around 13% seen once. Sequencing used blood. These receptor sequences come from a woman aged 18 to 35 with Graves' hyperthyroidism.

This clonotype was recorded a few times. The chain recombines TRBV15 with TRBJ1-1; tentative D call: TRBD1 (6 bases). Germline V gives CDR1 LNHNV, CDR2 YYDKDF (reference sequence). CDR3 size: 16 residues. The V and J ends lost 0 bases and 1 base respectively, with 12 bases between them. The CDR3 sequence is CATSRDYRTENTEAFF. CDR3 bases: TGTGCCACCAGCAGAGATTATAGGACAGAGAACACTGAAGCTTTCTTT. The full variable domain, completed using reference TRBV15 and TRBJ1-1, is DAMVIQNPRYQVTQFGKPVTLSCSQTLNHNVMYWYQQKSSQAPKLLFHYYDKDFNNEADTPDNFQSRRPNTSFCFLDIRSPGLGDTAMYLCATSRDYRTENTEAFFGQGTRLTVV.

There are many counts of this clonotype. The V and J genes are TRBV11-2 and TRBJ1-2; 12 bases fit TRBD1. CDR1 is SGHAT, CDR2 FQNNGV, per germline. CDR3 length: 20 amino acids. Trimming removed 3 bases from V and 1 base from J; junction bases left unmatched: 15. The CDR3 coding sequence is TGTGCCAGCAGCTTTAGCCCATTCCGGGACAGGGGGCTTCTTAACTATGGCTACACCTTC. It codes for CASSFSPFRDRGLLNYGYTF.

Concerning this clonotype itself: It is likely a read error, because the conserved phenylalanine at the end of the CDR3 is missing. The chain uses TRBV20-1 and TRBJ2-3; perhaps D is TRBD1 or TRBD2 (5 bases each). Per germline, CDR1 DFQATT and CDR2 SNEGSKA (reference sequence). V lost 6 bases, J lost 0 bases, and 13 bases lay in between. This CDR3 is built from 14 residues. CDR3 amino acids: CSAPGPLSTDTQYL. CDR3 bases: TGCAGTGCCCCGGGACCATTAAGCACAGATACGCAGTATCTT.